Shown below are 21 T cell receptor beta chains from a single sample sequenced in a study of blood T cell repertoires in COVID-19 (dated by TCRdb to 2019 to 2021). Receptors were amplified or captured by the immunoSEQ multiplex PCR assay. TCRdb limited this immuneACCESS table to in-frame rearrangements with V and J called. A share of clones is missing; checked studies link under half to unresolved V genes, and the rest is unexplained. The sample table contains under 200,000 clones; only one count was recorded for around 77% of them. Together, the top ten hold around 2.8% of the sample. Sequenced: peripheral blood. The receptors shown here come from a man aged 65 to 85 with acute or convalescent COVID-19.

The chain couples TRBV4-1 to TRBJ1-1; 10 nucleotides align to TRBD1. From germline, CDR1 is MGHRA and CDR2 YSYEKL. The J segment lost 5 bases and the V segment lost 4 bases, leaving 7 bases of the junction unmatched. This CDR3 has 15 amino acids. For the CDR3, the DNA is TGCGCCAGCAGCCTGACAGGGGGCGCGATGACTGAAGCTTTCTTT. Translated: CASSLTGGAMTEAFF.

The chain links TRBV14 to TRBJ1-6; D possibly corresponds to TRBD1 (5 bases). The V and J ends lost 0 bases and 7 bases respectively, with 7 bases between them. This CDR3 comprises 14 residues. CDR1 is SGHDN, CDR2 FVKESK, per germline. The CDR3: CASSQETANSPLHF. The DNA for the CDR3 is TGTGCCAGCAGCCAAGAGACAGCAAATTCACCCCTCCACTTT.

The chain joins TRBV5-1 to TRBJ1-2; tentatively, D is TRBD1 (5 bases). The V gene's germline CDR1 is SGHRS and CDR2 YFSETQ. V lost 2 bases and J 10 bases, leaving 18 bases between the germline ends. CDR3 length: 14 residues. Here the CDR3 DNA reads TGCGCCAGCAGCTTCGTACAGGTCGATTCTGCCTACACCTTC. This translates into CASSFVQVDSAYTF.

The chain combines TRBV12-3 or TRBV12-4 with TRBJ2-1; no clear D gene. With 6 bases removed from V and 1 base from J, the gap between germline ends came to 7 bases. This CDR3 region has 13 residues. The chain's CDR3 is CASSSQSYNEQFF. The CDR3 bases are TGTGCCAGCAGCTCCCAGTCCTACAATGAGCAGTTCTTC.

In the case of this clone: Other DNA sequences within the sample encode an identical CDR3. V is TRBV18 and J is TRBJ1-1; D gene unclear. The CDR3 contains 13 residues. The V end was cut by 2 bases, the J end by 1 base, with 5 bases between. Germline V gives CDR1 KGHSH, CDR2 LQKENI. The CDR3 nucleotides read TGTGCCAGCTCACCAGGAGAGAACACTGAAGCTTTCTTT. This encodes CASSPGENTEAFF.

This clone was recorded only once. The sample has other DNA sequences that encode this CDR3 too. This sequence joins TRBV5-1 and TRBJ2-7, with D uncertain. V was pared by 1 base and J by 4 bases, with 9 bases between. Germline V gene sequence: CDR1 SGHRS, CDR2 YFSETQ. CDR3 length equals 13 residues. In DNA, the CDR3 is TGCGCCAGCAGCTTGTTAGGAGATTACGAGCAGTACTTC. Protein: CASSLLGDYEQYF.

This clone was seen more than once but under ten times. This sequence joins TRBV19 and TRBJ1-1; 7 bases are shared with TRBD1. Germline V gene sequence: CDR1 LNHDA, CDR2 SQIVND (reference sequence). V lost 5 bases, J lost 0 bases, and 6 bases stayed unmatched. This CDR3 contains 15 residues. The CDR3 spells CASSSGQVMNTEAFF. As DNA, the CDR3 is TGTGCCAGTAGTTCAGGACAGGTAATGAACACTGAAGCTTTCTTT.

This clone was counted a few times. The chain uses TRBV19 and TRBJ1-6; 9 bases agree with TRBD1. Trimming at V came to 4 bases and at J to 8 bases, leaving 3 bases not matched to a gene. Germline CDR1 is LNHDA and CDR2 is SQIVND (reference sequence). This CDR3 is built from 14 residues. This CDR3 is CASSRDREDSPLHF. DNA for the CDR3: TGTGCCAGTAGTAGGGACAGGGAGGATTCACCCCTCCACTTT.

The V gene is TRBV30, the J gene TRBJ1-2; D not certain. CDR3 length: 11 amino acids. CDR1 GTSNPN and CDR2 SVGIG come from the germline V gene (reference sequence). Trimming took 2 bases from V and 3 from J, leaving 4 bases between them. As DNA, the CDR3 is TGTGCCTGGAGTTTCTACTATGGCTACACCTTC. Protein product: CAWSFYYGYTF.

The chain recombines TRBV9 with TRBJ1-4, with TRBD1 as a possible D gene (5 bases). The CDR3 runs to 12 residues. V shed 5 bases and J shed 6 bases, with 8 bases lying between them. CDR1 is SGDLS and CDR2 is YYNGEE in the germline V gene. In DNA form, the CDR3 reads TGTGCCAGCAGTGGGGGGGATGAAAAACTGTTTTTT. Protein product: CASSGGDEKLFF.

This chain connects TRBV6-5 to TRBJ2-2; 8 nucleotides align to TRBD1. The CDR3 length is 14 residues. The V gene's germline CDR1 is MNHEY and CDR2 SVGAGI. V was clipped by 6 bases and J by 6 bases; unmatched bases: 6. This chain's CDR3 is CASSMTGVPGELFF. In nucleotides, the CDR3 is TGTGCCAGCAGCATGACAGGGGTTCCCGGGGAGCTGTTTTTT.

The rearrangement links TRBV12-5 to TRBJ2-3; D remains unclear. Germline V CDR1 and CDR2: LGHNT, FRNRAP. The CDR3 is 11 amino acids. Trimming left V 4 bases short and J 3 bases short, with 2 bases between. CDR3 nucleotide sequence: TGTGCTAGTGGTTCTACAGATACGCAGTATTTT. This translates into CASGSTDTQYF.

The CDR3: CASRPDYGETQYF. DNA for the CDR3: TGTGCCAGCAGACCCGACTACGGGGAGACCCAGTACTTC. The chain employs TRBV12-3 or TRBV12-4 and TRBJ2-5, with D possibly matching TRBD2 (5 bases). This CDR3 spans 13 amino acids. Trimming shortened V by 6 bases and J by 5 bases, and 13 bases separated the two germline ends.

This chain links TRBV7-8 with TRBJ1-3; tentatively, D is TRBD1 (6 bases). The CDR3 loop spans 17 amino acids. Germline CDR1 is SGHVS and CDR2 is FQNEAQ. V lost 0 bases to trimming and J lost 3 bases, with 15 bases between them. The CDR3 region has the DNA TGTGCCAGCAGCTTAGCCGGGGGGGGCCATCGTGGAAACACCATATATTTT. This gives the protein CASSLAGGGHRGNTIYF.

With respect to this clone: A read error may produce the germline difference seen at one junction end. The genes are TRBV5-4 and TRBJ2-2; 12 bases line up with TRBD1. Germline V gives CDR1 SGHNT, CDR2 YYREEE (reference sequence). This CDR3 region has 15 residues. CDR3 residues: CASSLGQGASGELFF. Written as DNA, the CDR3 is TGTGCCAGCAGTTTGGGACAGGGGGCTTCCGGGGAGCTGTTTTTT.

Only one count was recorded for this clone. CDR3 nucleotides: TGTGCCAGCAGGCGGGAGAATCAGCCCCAGCATTTT. This sequence encodes CASRRENQPQHF. This rearrangement joins TRBV6-1 to TRBJ1-5; D gene ambiguous. The CDR3 spans 12 residues. Germline CDR1 MNHNS, CDR2 SASEGT. With 6 bases removed from V and 4 bases from J, the gap between germline ends came to 7 bases.

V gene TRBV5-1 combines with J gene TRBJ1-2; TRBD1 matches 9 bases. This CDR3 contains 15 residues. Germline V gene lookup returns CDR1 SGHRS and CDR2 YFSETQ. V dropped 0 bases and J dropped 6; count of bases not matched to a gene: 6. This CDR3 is CASSLAGTGYDGYTF. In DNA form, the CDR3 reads TGCGCCAGCAGCTTGGCCGGGACAGGGTATGATGGCTACACCTTC. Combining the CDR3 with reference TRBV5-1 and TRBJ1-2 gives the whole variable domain KAGVTQTPRYLIKTRGQQVTLSCSPISGHRSVSWYQQTPGQGLQFLFEYFSETQRNKGNFPGRFSGRQFSNSRSEMNVSTLELGDSALYLCASSLAGTGYDGYTFGSGTRLTVV.

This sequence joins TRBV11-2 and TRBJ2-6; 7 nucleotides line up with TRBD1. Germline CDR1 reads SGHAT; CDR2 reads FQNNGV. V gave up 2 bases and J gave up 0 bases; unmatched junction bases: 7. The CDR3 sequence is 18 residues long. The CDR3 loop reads CASSLFGTAVSGANVLTF. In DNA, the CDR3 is TGTGCCAGCAGCTTATTCGGGACAGCCGTCTCTGGGGCCAACGTCCTGACTTTC.

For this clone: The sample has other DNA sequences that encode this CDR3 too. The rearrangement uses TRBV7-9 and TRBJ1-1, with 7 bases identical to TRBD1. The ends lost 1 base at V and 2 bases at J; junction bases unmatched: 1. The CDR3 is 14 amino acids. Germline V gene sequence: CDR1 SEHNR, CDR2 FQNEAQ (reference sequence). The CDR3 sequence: CASSLGQGNTEAFF. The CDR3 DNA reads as TGTGCCAGCAGCTTAGGACAGGGAAACACTGAAGCTTTCTTT.

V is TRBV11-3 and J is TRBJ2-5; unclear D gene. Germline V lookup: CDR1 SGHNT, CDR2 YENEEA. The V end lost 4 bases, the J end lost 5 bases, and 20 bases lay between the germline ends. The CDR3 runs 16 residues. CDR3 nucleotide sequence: TGTGCCAGCAGCTCCCGCGGTCTCGTCCCCGGGGAGACCCAGTACTTC. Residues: CASSSRGLVPGETQYF.

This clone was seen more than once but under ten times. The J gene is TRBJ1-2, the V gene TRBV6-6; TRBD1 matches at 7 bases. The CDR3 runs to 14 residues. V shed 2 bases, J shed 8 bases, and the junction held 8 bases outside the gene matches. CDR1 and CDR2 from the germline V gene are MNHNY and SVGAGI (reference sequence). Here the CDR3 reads CASSYTAGGGGYTF. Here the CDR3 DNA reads TGTGCCAGCAGTTACACTGCAGGGGGAGGAGGCTACACCTTC.